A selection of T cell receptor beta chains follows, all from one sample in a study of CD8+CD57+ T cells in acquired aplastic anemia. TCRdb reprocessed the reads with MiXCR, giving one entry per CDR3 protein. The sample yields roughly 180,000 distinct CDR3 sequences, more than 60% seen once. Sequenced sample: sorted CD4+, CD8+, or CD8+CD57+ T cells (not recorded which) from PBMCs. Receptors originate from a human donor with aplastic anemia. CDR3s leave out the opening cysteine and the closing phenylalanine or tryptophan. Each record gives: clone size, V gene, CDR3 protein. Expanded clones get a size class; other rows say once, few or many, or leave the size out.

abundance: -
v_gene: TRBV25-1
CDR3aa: ASRATSGRIDEQY

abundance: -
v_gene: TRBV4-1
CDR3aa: ASSQGGFTLH

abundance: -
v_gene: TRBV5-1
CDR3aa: ASSVTGDNSPLH

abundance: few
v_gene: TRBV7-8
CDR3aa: ASSLTGEGYT

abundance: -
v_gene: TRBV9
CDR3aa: ASSVWGAGETQY

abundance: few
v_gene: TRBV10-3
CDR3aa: AIRGAGNTIY

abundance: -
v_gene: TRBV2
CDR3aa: ASSFYDGNNEQF

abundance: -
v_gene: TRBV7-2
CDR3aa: ASSLAYGSDTQY

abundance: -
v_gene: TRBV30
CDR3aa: AWSRGNEKLF

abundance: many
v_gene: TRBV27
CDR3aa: ASSLAQITGELF

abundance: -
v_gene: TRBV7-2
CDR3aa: ASSLGRFGGAYQETQY

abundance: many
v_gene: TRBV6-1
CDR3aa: ASSEGRMNTEAF

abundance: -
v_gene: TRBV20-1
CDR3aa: SASPRRGYTEAF

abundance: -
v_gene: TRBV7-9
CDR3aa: ASSLASATSSYEQY

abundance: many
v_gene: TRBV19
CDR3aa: ASSIFQTADSTDTQY

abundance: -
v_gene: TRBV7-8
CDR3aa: ASSFMQGGNEKLF

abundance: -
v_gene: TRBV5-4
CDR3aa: ASSADGYTYY

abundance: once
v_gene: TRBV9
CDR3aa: ASSDPYREETQY

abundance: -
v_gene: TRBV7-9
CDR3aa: ASSYLAGAWNEQF

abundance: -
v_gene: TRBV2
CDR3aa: ASSEATSWMGYT

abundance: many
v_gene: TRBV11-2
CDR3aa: ASSLHRGRMVYNEQF

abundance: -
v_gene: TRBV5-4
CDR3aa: ASTPMGAGTDTQY